A single sample is the source of the 13 T cell receptor beta chains below, sequenced in a study of T-cell memory formation after mild COVID-19. TCRdb independently ran MiXCR on the 5' RACE reads; one entry per CDR3 protein. The table records approximately 430,000 distinct CDR3 sequences, about 25% of them present only once. Sequenced: PBMCs or a T cell subset sorted from them (not recorded which). The origin of the receptors is an adult woman who had mild COVID-19 (a few samples of this study predate the infection). Cell type and time point are not known.

This clonotype turned up a few times. This rearrangement joins TRBV6-1 to TRBJ1-2; 7 nucleotides line up with TRBD1. Germline CDR1 is MNHNS and CDR2 is SASEGT. V shed 8 bases, J shed 5 bases, and the junction held 5 bases outside the gene matches. The CDR3 is 12 amino acids. The CDR3 region has the DNA TGTGCCAGCCAGGACAGGAGTTATGGCTACACCTTC. Translated: CASQDRSYGYTF.

V is TRBV7-8 and J is TRBJ2-5, with TRBD2 identical over 11 bases. The junction had 7 bases not matched to a gene; V was cut back by 6 bases and J by 4 bases. This CDR3 is built from 15 residues. Germline assignment: CDR1 SGHVS and CDR2 FQNEAQ. CDR3 residues: CASRRSLAGGETQYF. In DNA form, the CDR3 reads TGTGCCAGCAGGCGTAGTCTAGCGGGAGGAGAGACCCAGTACTTC. Variable domain in full (rest from reference TRBV7-8 and TRBJ2-5): GAGVSQSPRYKVAKRGQDVALRCDPISGHVSLFWYQQALGQGPEFLTYFQNEAQLDKSGLPSDRFFAERPEGSVSTLKIQRTQQEDSAVYLCASRRSLAGGETQYFGPGTRLLVL.

This clonotype has only a few counts. CDR3 amino acids: CASSLQQRSSNYGYTF. CDR3 DNA: TGTGCCAGCAGCCTTCAACAGCGTTCCTCTAACTATGGCTACACCTTC. V gene TRBV14 combines with J gene TRBJ1-2; D uncertain. CDR1 is SGHDN and CDR2 is FVKESK in the germline V gene. Trimming removed 4 bases from V and 0 bases from J, with 15 bases in between. This CDR3 is built from 16 residues.

This sequence joins TRBV27 and TRBJ1-6; 7 positions agree with TRBD1. Germline-derived CDR1 and CDR2 are MNHEY and SMNVEV (reference sequence). The CDR3 runs 14 residues. J gave up 9 bases and V 4 bases, and 6 bases lay outside the gene matches. CDR3 DNA sequence: TGTGCCAGCAGTTCCCCAGGGGGGAGTTCACCCCTCCACTTT. This translates into CASSSPGGSSPLHF.

The CDR3 DNA is TGTGCCAGCAGCTTAGAGAGGGCAATCGTGGGGCAAGAGACCCAGTACTTC. Protein: CASSLERAIVGQETQYF. This rearrangement joins TRBV7-2 to TRBJ2-5; tentative D call: TRBD2 (5 bases). The CDR3 totals 17 residues. V was clipped by 1 base and J by 2 bases, with 17 bases between them. Germline CDR1 and CDR2: SGHTA and FQGNSA.

This clonotype was counted between two and nine times. The genes are TRBV20-1 and TRBJ1-2; perhaps TRBD1 as D (5 bases). Germline CDR1 and CDR2: DFQATT and SNEGSKA (reference sequence). There are 14 residues in the CDR3. V was cut by 1 base and J by 8 bases, with 17 bases left in between. The CDR3: CSARVAGAAEGYTF. The CDR3 nucleotides are TGCAGTGCTAGAGTAGCTGGGGCAGCGGAAGGCTACACCTTC.

The chain uses TRBV6-6 and TRBJ2-3; no firm D call. Germline-derived CDR1 and CDR2 are MNHNY and SVGAGI (reference sequence). Trimming took 7 bases from V and 0 from J, leaving 8 bases between them. The CDR3 is made up of 13 amino acids. The CDR3 DNA reads TGTGCCAGCAAAGGATATAGCACAGATACGCAGTATTTT. It translates to CASKGYSTDTQYF.

The chain has TRBV6-6 and TRBJ2-7; the D gene is possibly TRBD2 (6 bases). Trimming cost V 6 bases and J 5 bases, with 20 bases left between them. Germline-derived CDR1 and CDR2 are MNHNY and SVGAGI (reference sequence). CDR3 length equals 15 residues. CDR3 sequence (DNA): TGTGCCAGCAGCCCCCGGGCGGGGTCCCTACACGAGCAGTACTTC. Amino acids: CASSPRAGSLHEQYF.

The rearrangement joins TRBV2 to TRBJ2-3; no definite D call. Germline V CDR1 and CDR2: SNHLY, FYNNEI. V was cut by 4 bases and J by 1 base, with 6 bases left in between. The CDR3 has 13 residues. The CDR3 DNA reads TGTGCCAGCAGTGCGCTGGGCACAGATACGCAGTATTTT. It encodes CASSALGTDTQYF.

This clonotype showed up just a few times. The rearrangement uses TRBV7-6 and TRBJ2-1, with no clear D. From germline, CDR1 is SGHVS and CDR2 FNYEAQ. The V end lost 5 bases, the J end lost 0 bases, and 11 bases lay between the germline ends. The CDR3 extends over 15 amino acids. The CDR3 here is CASSPQVSSYNEQFF. CDR3 sequence (DNA): TGTGCCAGCAGCCCCCAGGTCAGCTCCTACAATGAGCAGTTCTTC.

Note on this clonotype: At one end, the junction sequence differs from germline, possibly due to a read error. The chain has TRBV12-3 or TRBV12-4 and TRBJ2-2, with TRBD1 identical over 9 bases. The CDR3 covers 15 residues. The CDR3 spells CASSWRTGVTGELYF. The CDR3 bases are TGTGCCAGCAGTTGGAGGACAGGGGTCACCGGGGAGCTGTATTTT.

This clonotype was seen more than once but under ten times. V gene TRBV3-1 combines with J gene TRBJ1-5; TRBD1 matches 10 bases. CDR1 LGHDT and CDR2 YNNKEL come from the germline V gene (reference sequence). The CDR3 runs to 15 residues. Trimming at V came to 4 bases and at J to 5 bases, leaving 5 bases not matched to a gene. The CDR3 loop reads CASSPGTGADQPQHF. As DNA, the CDR3 is TGTGCCAGCAGCCCGGGGACAGGGGCAGATCAGCCCCAGCATTTT.

This clonotype came up many times. This sequence joins TRBV3-1 and TRBJ2-2; D possibly uses TRBD1 or TRBD2 (5 bases each). The CDR3 length is 19 residues. CDR1 is LGHDT, CDR2 YNNKEL, per germline (reference sequence). Trimming cost V 0 bases and J 1 base, with 18 bases left between them. CDR3 nucleotides: TGTGCCAGCAGCCAAGATCTGGCCGGGACCTGGGGGAACACCGGGGAGCTGTTTTTT. It yields the protein CASSQDLAGTWGNTGELFF.